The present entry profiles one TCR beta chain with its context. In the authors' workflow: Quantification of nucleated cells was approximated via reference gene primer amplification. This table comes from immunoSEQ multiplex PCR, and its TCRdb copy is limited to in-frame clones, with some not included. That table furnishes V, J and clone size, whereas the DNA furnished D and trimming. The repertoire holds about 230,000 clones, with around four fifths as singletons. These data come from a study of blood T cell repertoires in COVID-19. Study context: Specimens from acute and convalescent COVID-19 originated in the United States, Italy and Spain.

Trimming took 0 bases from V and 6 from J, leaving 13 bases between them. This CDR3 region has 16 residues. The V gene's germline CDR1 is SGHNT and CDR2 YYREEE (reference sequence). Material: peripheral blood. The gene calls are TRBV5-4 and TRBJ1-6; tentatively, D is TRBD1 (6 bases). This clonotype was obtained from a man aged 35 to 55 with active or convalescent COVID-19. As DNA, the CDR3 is TGTGCCAGCAGCTTGGTTACAGGGTATCCTAATTCACCCCTCCACTTT. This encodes CASSLVTGYPNSPLHF.